The 18 T cell receptor beta chains in this list originate from one sample, sequenced in a study of radiation and T cells in renal cell carcinoma. TCRdb keeps only in-frame clones here, not all; method: immunoSEQ multiplex PCR. Here the sample spans 70,000 to 80,000 clones, about 86% being singletons. Time point: blood 2 weeks post-SBRT. Treatment: 15 Gy SBRT to primary tumor, nephrectomy 4 weeks later. Here the sequenced sample was blood, taken from a patient whose treatment included radiotherapy and nephrectomy. The receptors were sampled from a woman aged 50 to 60 with renal cell carcinoma.

V is TRBV5-6 and J is TRBJ2-3; D not resolved. Germline V CDR1 and CDR2: SGHDT, YYEEEE. The CDR3 extends over 12 amino acids. The V end lost 2 bases, the J end lost 4 bases, and 5 bases lay between the germline ends. In DNA form, the CDR3 reads TGTGCCAGCAGCTTCGGCGCAGATACGCAGTATTTT. Encoded protein: CASSFGADTQYF.

V usage is TRBV11-2 and J usage is TRBJ2-7; D is unclear. The CDR3 consists of 13 residues. The V end lost 0 bases, the J end lost 4 bases, and 7 bases lay between the germline ends. Germline CDR1 reads SGHAT; CDR2 reads FQNNGV. As DNA, the CDR3 is TGTGCCAGCAGCTTAGATAGGCCTTACGAGCAGTACTTC. Translation: CASSLDRPYEQYF.

The chain employs TRBV5-1 and TRBJ2-3, with TRBD2 identical over 13 bases. This CDR3 contains 16 residues. Germline V lookup: CDR1 SGHRS, CDR2 YFSETQ. Trimming took 3 bases from V and 4 from J; bases not matched to a gene: 5. This CDR3 is CASSSGTSGDSDTQYF. DNA of the CDR3: TGCGCCAGCAGCTCGGGGACTAGCGGGGACTCAGATACGCAGTATTTT. Full variable domain (outside the CDR3, taken from reference TRBV5-1 and TRBJ2-3): KAGVTQTPRYLIKTRGQQVTLSCSPISGHRSVSWYQQTPGQGLQFLFEYFSETQRNKGNFPGRFSGRQFSNSRSEMNVSTLELGDSALYLCASSSGTSGDSDTQYFGPGTRLTVL.

This clone has a single count. The rearrangement uses TRBV10-3 and TRBJ2-6; tentatively, D is TRBD1 (5 bases). The length of the CDR3 is 19 residues. Trimming removed 6 bases from V and 0 bases from J, with 21 bases in between. Germline CDR1 ENHRY, CDR2 SYGVKD. The CDR3 DNA sequence: TGTGCCATCAGCTCAATAGGGGCAGCATTGCCCTCTGGGGCCAACGTCCTGACTTTC. This sequence encodes CAISSIGAALPSGANVLTF.

The chain is built from TRBV11-3 and TRBJ2-3; D not certain. From germline, CDR1 is SGHNT and CDR2 YENEEA. Trimming pared 1 base from V and 4 bases from J, leaving 6 bases between. The CDR3 runs 13 residues. The CDR3 sequence: CASSLVFSDTQYF. The CDR3 DNA is TGTGCCAGCAGCTTAGTGTTTTCAGATACGCAGTATTTT.

J is TRBJ2-1 and V is TRBV9; D ambiguous. CDR3 size: 14 residues. Germline CDR1 reads SGDLS; CDR2 reads YYNGEE. Trimming removed 5 bases at V and 8 bases at J, with 17 bases between. In DNA, the CDR3 is TGTGCCAGCAGTGGGTCGCCCCATGAGGATGAGCAGTTCTTC. It encodes CASSGSPHEDEQFF.

The chain employs TRBV18 and TRBJ2-7; TRBD1 is a possible D gene (6 bases). This CDR3 region has 14 residues. V was shortened by 0 bases and J by 5 bases, with 11 bases between the two germline ends. The germline CDR1 and CDR2 sequences are KGHSH and LQKENI. DNA for the CDR3: TGTGCCAGCTCACCACCCACAGGGAGCCACGAGCAGTACTTC. Translation: CASSPPTGSHEQYF.

The chain combines TRBV9 with TRBJ1-6, with 7 bases lining up with TRBD1. Germline V lookup: CDR1 SGDLS, CDR2 YYNGEE. Losses at the gene ends were 1 base for V and 8 bases for J; bases not matched to a gene: 9. The CDR3 spans 16 residues. This chain's CDR3 is CASSVYDRAEDSPLHF. CDR3 sequence (DNA): TGTGCCAGCAGCGTATACGACAGGGCGGAGGATTCACCCCTCCACTTT.

This clone appeared once. V is TRBV5-6 and J is TRBJ1-2; D is unclear. The V end was cut by 2 bases, the J end by 4 bases, with 12 bases between. Germline CDR1 and CDR2: SGHDT and YYEEEE. The CDR3 runs 14 residues. The CDR3 spells CASSFSVVVYGYTF. As DNA, the CDR3 is TGTGCCAGCAGCTTCTCCGTCGTGGTCTATGGCTACACCTTC.

The rearrangement joins TRBV10-1 to TRBJ2-5; unclear D gene. This CDR3 has 16 amino acids. The ends were cut back, 3 bases at V and 5 bases at J, with 19 bases in the middle. The V gene's germline CDR1 is WNHNN and CDR2 SYGVQD (reference sequence). The CDR3 reads CASSETRAGEVETQYF. DNA for the CDR3: TGCGCCAGCAGTGAAACCCGGGCCGGCGAGGTGGAGACCCAGTACTTC.

V gene TRBV7-2 combines with J gene TRBJ2-2; no firm D call. Germline V gene sequence: CDR1 SGHTA, CDR2 FQGNSA. Trimming left V 5 bases short and J 1 base short, with 14 bases between. The CDR3 has 16 amino acids. CDR3 amino acids: CASSVPSWQNTGELFF. The CDR3 DNA reads TGTGCCAGCAGCGTCCCCTCCTGGCAGAACACCGGGGAGCTGTTTTTT.

The chain carries TRBV11-3 and TRBJ2-2; 16 nucleotides align to TRBD2. The CDR3 length is 17 residues. V lost 4 bases and J lost 6; bases outside the gene matches: 5. Germline V CDR1 and CDR2: SGHNT, YENEEA. The CDR3 DNA is TGTGCCAGCAGCTCCGGGACTAGCGGGGGGGCCGCCGGGGAGCTGTTTTTT. This translates into CASSSGTSGGAAGELFF.

The chain has TRBV7-9 and TRBJ2-1, with a weak D call TRBD2 (6 bases). The CDR3 length is 18 residues. Germline V gene lookup returns CDR1 SEHNR and CDR2 FQNEAQ (reference sequence). Trimming took off 4 bases at V and 0 bases at J, with 19 bases between the two ends. As DNA, the CDR3 is TGTGCCAGCAGCTCAGCCCACTTAGCGGACTTCTCCTACAATGAGCAGTTCTTC. Translating it yields CASSSAHLADFSYNEQFF.

This clone turned up a few times. J is TRBJ2-7 and V is TRBV5-1, with D possibly being TRBD1 or TRBD2 (5 bases each). The CDR3 loop spans 16 amino acids. The V and J ends lost 0 bases and 3 bases respectively, with 16 bases between them. Germline CDR1 SGHRS, CDR2 YFSETQ. The CDR3 region has the DNA TGCGCCAGCAGCTTGGCCCAAACCCGGGACGGCTACGAGCAGTACTTC. Protein: CASSLAQTRDGYEQYF.

This clone was picked up a small number of times. The CDR3 reads CASRERAGGYTF. CDR3 coding DNA: TGTGCCAGTAGGGAAAGGGCGGGAGGCTACACCTTC. The chain uses TRBV19 and TRBJ1-2; D uncertain. Germline values: CDR1 LNHDA, CDR2 SQIVND (reference sequence). This CDR3 is 12 amino acids long. Trimming took off 6 bases at V and 8 bases at J, with 13 bases between the two ends.

In DNA, the CDR3 is TGTGCCAGTAGTAGCGGGCGTCAGGGATTTTATCAGCCCCAGCATTTT. Residues: CASSSGRQGFYQPQHF. V usage is TRBV19 and J usage is TRBJ1-5, with D tentatively TRBD1 (5 bases). Germline-derived CDR1 and CDR2 are LNHDA and SQIVND (reference sequence). V gave up 4 bases and J gave up 5 bases, with 18 bases separating them. The CDR3 is 16 residues long.

The chain is built from TRBV7-9 and TRBJ2-5; D could derive from TRBD1 or TRBD2 (6 bases each). Trimming pared 5 bases from V and 3 bases from J, leaving 16 bases between. Germline V gives CDR1 SEHNR, CDR2 FQNEAQ (reference sequence). The CDR3 is 15 residues long. CDR3 nucleotide sequence: TGTGCCAGCAGCCTGGGGGCGGGACGGGAAGAGACCCAGTACTTC. This sequence encodes CASSLGAGREETQYF.

The chain uses TRBV5-1 and TRBJ1-3, with D unresolved. CDR3 size: 15 residues. Germline values: CDR1 SGHRS, CDR2 YFSETQ. Trimming stripped 4 bases from V and 0 bases from J, with 11 bases between. The CDR3 bases are TGCGCCAGCAGCGAGGACGGTGACTCTGGAAACACCATATATTTT. This sequence encodes CASSEDGDSGNTIYF.